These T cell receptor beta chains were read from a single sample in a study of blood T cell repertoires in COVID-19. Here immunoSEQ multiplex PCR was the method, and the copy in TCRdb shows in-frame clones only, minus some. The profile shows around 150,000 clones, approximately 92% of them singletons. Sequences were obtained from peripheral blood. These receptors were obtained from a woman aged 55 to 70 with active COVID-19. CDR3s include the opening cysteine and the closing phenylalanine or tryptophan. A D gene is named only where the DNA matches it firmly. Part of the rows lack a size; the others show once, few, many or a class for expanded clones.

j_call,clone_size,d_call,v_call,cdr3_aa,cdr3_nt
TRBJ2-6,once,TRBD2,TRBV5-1,CASSLAGRAGANVLTF,TGCGCCAGCAGCTTGGCCGGGAGGGCTGGGGCCAACGTCCTGACTTTC
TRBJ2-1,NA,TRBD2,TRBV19,CASSMSGKAGQFF,TGTGCCAGTAGTATGAGTGGGAAAGCGGGACAGTTCTTC
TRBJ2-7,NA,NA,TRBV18,CASSPRLRGPTYEQYF,TGTGCCAGCTCACCAAGGCTCCGGGGTCCCACCTACGAGCAGTACTTC
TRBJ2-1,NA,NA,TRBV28,CASSLIYLVRSSSYNEQFF,TGTGCCAGCAGTTTAATCTACTTGGTTCGGTCGAGCTCCTACAATGAGCAGTTCTTC
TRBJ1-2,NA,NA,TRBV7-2,CASSLDHFYGYTF,TGTGCCAGCAGCTTAGATCACTTCTATGGCTACACCTTC
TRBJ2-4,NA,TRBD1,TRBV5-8,CASPGTGPVGRYF,TGTGCCAGCCCCGGGACAGGGCCGGTCGGGCGGTACTTC
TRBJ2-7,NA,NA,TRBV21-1,CASSKLLAGVHEQYF,TGTGCCAGCAGCAAATTGCTAGCGGGAGTCCACGAGCAGTACTTC
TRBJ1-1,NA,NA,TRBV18,CASSYQTGFEAFF,TGTGCCAGCTCATACCAAACAGGGTTTGAAGCTTTCTTT
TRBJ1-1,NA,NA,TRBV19,CASSLSGVPNTEAFF,TGTGCCAGTAGTCTCTCAGGGGTCCCGAACACTGAAGCTTTCTTT
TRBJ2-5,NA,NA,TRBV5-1,CASSLGAWAGTQQETQYF,TGCGCCAGCAGCTTGGGGGCCTGGGCCGGGACACAACAAGAGACCCAGTACTTC
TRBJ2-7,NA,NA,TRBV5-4,CASSFGGTSSYEQYF,TGTGCCAGCAGCTTTGGGGGGACGAGCTCCTACGAGCAGTACTTC
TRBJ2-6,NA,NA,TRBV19,CASSIYPLSGANVLTF,TGTGCCAGTAGTATCTACCCCCTTAGTGGGGCCAACGTCCTGACTTTC
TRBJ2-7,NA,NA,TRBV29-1,CSVRGDRAYEQYF,TGCAGCGTTCGAGGTGACCGAGCCTACGAGCAGTACTTC
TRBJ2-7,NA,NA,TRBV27,CASSSLQGRQYF,TGTGCCAGCAGCTCCCTTCAGGGTAGGCAGTACTTC
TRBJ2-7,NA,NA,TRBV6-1,CASSDSATYEQYF,TGTGCCAGCAGTGATAGTGCAACCTACGAGCAGTACTTC
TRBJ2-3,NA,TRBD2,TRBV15,CATSRVGPGGPYTDTQYF,TGTGCCACCAGCAGAGTAGGGCCGGGAGGGCCCTACACAGATACGCAGTATTTT
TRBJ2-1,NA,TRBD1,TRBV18,CASSGQGLLGEQFF,TGTGCCAGCTCCGGACAGGGGCTCCTGGGTGAGCAGTTCTTC
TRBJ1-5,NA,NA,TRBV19,CASSIGQGLQPQHF,TGTGCCAGTAGTATTGGGCAGGGACTTCAGCCCCAGCATTTT
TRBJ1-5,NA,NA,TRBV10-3,CAISDLGDNQPQHF,TGTGCCATCAGTGACCTAGGGGATAATCAGCCCCAGCATTTT
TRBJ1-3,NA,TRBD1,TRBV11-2,CASTFGQGALGNTIYF,TGTGCCAGCACCTTCGGACAGGGGGCATTGGGAAACACCATATATTTT
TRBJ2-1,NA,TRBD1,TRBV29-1,CSAWTGGGEQFF,TGCAGCGCTTGGACAGGGGGTGGCGAGCAGTTCTTC
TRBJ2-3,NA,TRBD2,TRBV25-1,CASRSSGTGTDTQYF,TGTGCCAGCAGATCTAGCGGGACGGGCACAGATACGCAGTATTTT
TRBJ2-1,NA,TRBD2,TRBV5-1,CASSLSLAGDNEQFF,TGCGCCAGCAGCTTGTCACTAGCGGGAGACAATGAGCAGTTCTTC
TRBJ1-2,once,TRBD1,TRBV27,CASSLDREYGYTF,TGTGCCAGCAGTTTAGACAGGGAATATGGCTACACCTTC
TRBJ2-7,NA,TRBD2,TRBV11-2,CASRLRDYTSYEQYF,TGTGCCAGCAGACTCCGGGACTATACCTCCTACGAGCAGTACTTC
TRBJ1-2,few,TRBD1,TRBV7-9,CASSPGQNPNYGYTF,TGTGCCAGCAGCCCGGGACAGAACCCTAACTATGGCTACACCTTC
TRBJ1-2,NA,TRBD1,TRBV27,CASSLFWQGAHIEGYTF,TGTGCCAGCAGTTTATTTTGGCAGGGGGCGCACATAGAGGGCTACACCTTC
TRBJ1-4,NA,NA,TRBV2,CASSRQSGANEKLFF,TGTGCCAGCAGTAGACAGTCTGGAGCTAATGAAAAACTGTTTTTT
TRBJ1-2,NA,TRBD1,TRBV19,CASSYQGASYGYTF,TGTGCCAGTAGTTATCAGGGGGCGTCCTATGGCTACACCTTC